This T cell receptor beta chain was identified in a study of cytomegalovirus exposure and HLA in healthy donors. Primers: 60 Vbeta forward and 13 Jbeta reverse. In the study's own analysis: Later, 65 million to 85 million unique TCR beta chains were counted in an analysis, and roughly 11 million of them were shared. The data were produced by immunoSEQ multiplex PCR, yet TCRdb's version contains in-frame clones alone and is incomplete. D and trimming come from the DNA, and the V and J calls and clone size come from that table. The sample lists 75,000 to 100,000 clones, about four fifths occurring once. The study, taken as a whole, reports: What a later analysis reportedly showed was that an Asian-associated ancestry cluster had fewer N-insertions than the 666-donor mean.

Comments on this clone: Its antigen is still unknown. One end of the junction is discordant with germline, which a read error may explain.

The CDR3 totals 19 residues. Germline CDR1 and CDR2: SEHNR and FQNEAQ (reference sequence). This receptor was taken from a woman in her 70s in good health and CMV-seropositive. The sample comprised PBMCs. The rearrangement uses TRBV7-9 and TRBJ2-6; 7 bases line up with TRBD1. This chain's CDR3 is CSSSLVWGTAYSGANVLTF. DNA of the CDR3: TGTTCCAGCAGCTTAGTTTGGGGGACAGCATACTCTGGGGCCAACGTCCTGACTTTC.